The 5 T cell receptor beta chains presented below share a single source sample, sequenced in a study of blood T cell repertoires in COVID-19. TCRdb keeps only in-frame clones here, not all; method: immunoSEQ multiplex PCR. This table has approximately 100,000 clones, roughly 85% appearing once. What was sequenced was peripheral blood. The source of these receptors is a man in his fifties or sixties in a cohort sampled during active COVID-19.

The chain recombines TRBV25-1 with TRBJ1-2, with TRBD1 matching 8 bases. The CDR3 runs to 14 residues. V was clipped by 6 bases and J by 4 bases; unmatched bases: 7. The germline CDR1 and CDR2 sequences are MGHDK and SYGVNS. CDR3 sequence (DNA): TGTGCCAGCAGCGGGACAGGAGGATTCTATGGCTACACCTTC. Residues: CASSGTGGFYGYTF.

This chain connects TRBV5-1 to TRBJ1-4, with 7 bases identical to TRBD1. The CDR3 covers 14 residues. V shed 1 base and J 6 bases; nucleotides not matched to a gene: 3. The germline CDR1 and CDR2 sequences are SGHRS and YFSETQ. The CDR3, as DNA: TGCGCCAGCAGCTTGACCGGGACAGATGAAAAACTGTTTTTT. This sequence encodes CASSLTGTDEKLFF.

The rearrangement joins TRBV28 to TRBJ1-1, with D unclear. V was shortened by 2 bases and J by 1 base, with 8 bases between the two germline ends. The CDR3 has 14 amino acids. From germline, CDR1 is MDHEN and CDR2 SYDVKM. The CDR3 loop reads CASSLVQANTEAFF. The CDR3 DNA reads TGTGCCAGCAGTTTAGTTCAAGCGAACACTGAAGCTTTCTTT. The full variable domain, in which reference TRBV28 and TRBJ1-1 provide the parts outside the CDR3, is DVKVTQSSRYLVKRTGEKVFLECVQDMDHENMFWYRQDPGLGLRLIYFSYDVKMKEKGDIPEGYSVSREKKERFSLILESASTNQTSMYLCASSLVQANTEAFFGQGTRLTVV.

This clone was seen only once. The genes are TRBV5-1 and TRBJ1-2, with D possibly TRBD1 on 6 matching bases. Germline CDR1 is SGHRS and CDR2 is YFSETQ. The CDR3 sequence is 16 residues long. Deletions cut 0 bases from V and 4 bases from J, with 16 bases between. The CDR3 region has the DNA TGCGCCAGCAGCTTGGCTAAACAGGGAGCTAGCTATGGCTACACCTTC. It specifies CASSLAKQGASYGYTF.

This chain connects TRBV28 to TRBJ2-7; 10 bases match TRBD2. Trimming cost V 0 bases and J 1 base; bases outside gene matches: 6. CDR3 size: 17 residues. The germline V gene has CDR1 MDHEN and CDR2 SYDVKM. The CDR3 sequence is CASSLCYLAGGSYEQYV. CDR3 DNA sequence: TGTGCCAGCAGTTTATGCTATTTAGCGGGGGGATCCTACGAGCAGTACGTC.